The 9 T cell receptor beta chains below come from one sample, sequenced in a study of lymphopenia after photon versus proton radiotherapy. Profiling relied on immunoSEQ multiplex PCR, and the TCRdb table lists in-frame clones only, not all of them. The table records 89,000 or so clones, about four fifths of them present only once. The sequenced sample was peripheral blood, obtained from a patient treated with proton-based radiotherapy. All receptors derive from a man aged 55-75 years with pancreatic cancer.

The V call is TRBV5-5, the J call TRBJ2-7; D gene unclear. With 2 bases removed from V and 2 bases from J, the gap between germline ends came to 11 bases. This CDR3 is built from 14 residues. Germline CDR1 is SGHKS and CDR2 is YYEKEE (reference sequence). The CDR3 protein is CASSFAGEAYEQYF. The CDR3 nucleotides read TGTGCCAGCAGCTTCGCAGGAGAGGCCTACGAGCAGTACTTC.

This clone was observed a single time. The chain has TRBV28 and TRBJ1-2; a weak D match, TRBD1 (5 bases). The CDR3 loop spans 13 amino acids. The germline gives CDR1 MDHEN, CDR2 SYDVKM. V dropped 5 bases and J dropped 6 bases, with 13 bases sitting between them. The DNA of the CDR3 is TGTGCCAGCAGTCAACTAGGGACCCATGGCTACACCTTC. It is translated as CASSQLGTHGYTF.

This chain links TRBV19 with TRBJ2-6; D is ambiguous. Trimming shortened V by 8 bases and J by 3 bases, and 11 bases separated the two germline ends. Per the germline V gene, CDR1 is LNHDA and CDR2 is SQIVND (reference sequence). This CDR3 spans 14 amino acids. CDR3: CASPQGNGANVLTF. For the CDR3, the DNA is TGTGCCAGTCCCCAAGGTAATGGGGCCAACGTCCTGACTTTC. The full variable domain, in which reference TRBV19 and TRBJ2-6 provide the parts outside the CDR3, is DGGITQSPKYLFRKEGQNVTLSCEQNLNHDAMYWYRQDPGQGLRLIYYSQIVNDFQKGDIAEGYSVSREKKESFPLTVTSAQKNPTAFYLCASPQGNGANVLTFGAGSRLTVL.

J is TRBJ1-2 and V is TRBV12-5, with 8 bases identical to TRBD1. CDR3 length: 15 amino acids. V shed 5 bases and J 6 bases; nucleotides not matched to a gene: 11. The germline gives CDR1 LGHNT, CDR2 FRNRAP. As DNA, the CDR3 is TGTGCTAGTGGTCCTTCCGGACAGGGACGAAATGGCTACACCTTC. Translation gives CASGPSGQGRNGYTF. Together with reference TRBV12-5 and TRBJ1-2, the CDR3 gives the full variable domain: DARVTQTPRHKVTEMGQEVTMRCQPILGHNTVFWYRQTMMQGLELLAYFRNRAPLDDSGMPKDRFSAEMPDATLATLKIQPSEPRDSAVYFCASGPSGQGRNGYTFGSGTRLTVV.

This chain connects TRBV5-5 to TRBJ2-1; 10 bases are a match to TRBD1. Germline V gene lookup returns CDR1 SGHKS and CDR2 YYEKEE (reference sequence). The V gene end was trimmed by 4 bases and the J gene end by 8 bases; junction bases not matched to a gene: 9. CDR3 length equals 15 residues. CDR3 sequence reads: CASSKTVGTGDEQFF. In DNA form, the CDR3 reads TGTGCCAGCAGCAAGACCGTTGGGACAGGGGATGAGCAGTTCTTC.

The rearrangement links TRBV28 to TRBJ2-7; 7 bases are a match to TRBD2. The CDR3 extends over 12 amino acids. With 10 bases clipped from V and 5 bases from J, the junction kept 8 bases outside the gene matches. The germline V gene encodes CDR1 MDHEN and CDR2 SYDVKM. CDR3 nucleotide sequence: TGTGCCACCTGGGGGGGATCTAACGAGCAGTACTTC. This translates into CATWGGSNEQYF. The entire variable domain, with the rest obtained from reference TRBV28 and TRBJ2-7, is as follows: DVKVTQSSRYLVKRTGEKVFLECVQDMDHENMFWYRQDPGLGLRLIYFSYDVKMKEKGDIPEGYSVSREKKERFSLILESASTNQTSMYLCATWGGSNEQYFGPGTRLTVT.

V and J are TRBV7-2 and TRBJ1-2; tentative D call: TRBD1 (5 bases). Per the germline V gene, CDR1 is SGHTA and CDR2 is FQGNSA. The V end lost 1 base, the J end lost 4 bases, and 16 bases lay between the germline ends. There are 16 residues in the CDR3. The CDR3 here is CASSLGVDTGVYGYTF. CDR3 sequence (DNA): TGTGCCAGCAGCTTAGGGGTGGACACTGGGGTCTATGGCTACACCTTC.

The chain joins TRBV7-8 to TRBJ1-2, with unresolved D. The V gene lost 1 base and the J gene lost 4 bases, with 10 bases spanning the gap. The CDR3 loop spans 14 amino acids. Looked up from germline, CDR1 is SGHVS and CDR2 is FQNEAQ. In nucleotides, the CDR3 is TGTGCCAGCAGCTTAGTGGACGGCCCCTATGGCTACACCTTC. Amino acids: CASSLVDGPYGYTF.

CDR3 amino acids: CASSPFGNQPQHF. The CDR3 DNA reads as TGTGCCAGCAGCCCTTTTGGCAATCAGCCCCAGCATTTT. This rearrangement joins TRBV7-9 to TRBJ1-5; D is unresolved. The CDR3 has 13 amino acids. Germline V gene lookup returns CDR1 SEHNR and CDR2 FQNEAQ (reference sequence). V lost 5 bases and J 2 bases, leaving 7 bases between the germline ends. Full variable domain (remainder filled in from reference TRBV7-9 and TRBJ1-5): DTGVSQNPRHKITKRGQNVTFRCDPISEHNRLYWYRQTLGQGPEFLTYFQNEAQLEKSRLLSDRFSAERPKGSFSTLEIQRTEQGDSAMYLCASSPFGNQPQHFGDGTRLSIL.